The 3 T cell receptor beta chains given below trace back to one sample, sequenced in a study of regulatory T cells in long-lasting Graves disease. The TCR beta library used iRepertoire HTBI primers with Arm-PCR amplification of CDR3. TCRdb fed the multiplex PCR reads into MiXCR, producing one record per CDR3 protein. The table includes over 350,000 distinct CDR3 sequences, approximately 14% detected once. Stated time point: newly diagnosed GD, antithyroid drugs for less than 3 months. Preparation of the TCR library used RNA extracted from PBMCs. The sample also formed part of further work on T cells in Graves' hyperthyroidism and ophthalmopathy.

The sequenced sample was peripheral blood mononuclear cells (PBMCs), obtained at new diagnosis, from a patient treated with antithyroid drugs. These receptors all stem from a woman in her forties or fifties with Graves disease.

This clonotype has ten or more counts. This chain connects TRBV12-3 or TRBV12-4 to TRBJ2-7; D tentatively reads TRBD1 or TRBD2 (5 bases each). Trimming shortened V by 1 base and J by 3 bases, and 13 bases separated the two germline ends. The CDR3 has 15 residues. The CDR3 is CASSLVGTSGYEQYF. The DNA for the CDR3 is TGTGCCAGCAGTTTAGTAGGGACGAGCGGCTACGAGCAGTACTTC.

This clonotype was observed a single time. The chain joins TRBV5-4 to TRBJ2-1; TRBD1 might be the D (6 bases). Germline CDR1 is SGHNT and CDR2 is YYREEE (reference sequence). This CDR3 is 13 amino acids long. V was trimmed by 4 bases and J by 6 bases, leaving 11 bases between them. CDR3 nucleotide sequence: TGTGCCAGCAGCCCAGGGGATTTCAATGAGCAGTTCTTC. It yields the protein CASSPGDFNEQFF. The full variable domain, completed using reference TRBV5-4 and TRBJ2-1, is ETGVTQSPTHLIKTRGQQVTLRCSSQSGHNTVSWYQQALGQGPQFIFQYYREEENGRGNFPPRFSGLQFPNYSSELNVNALELDDSALYLCASSPGDFNEQFFGPGTRLTVL.

The J gene is TRBJ1-5, the V gene TRBV27; D unclear. Germline CDR1 and CDR2: MNHEY and SMNVEV (reference sequence). This CDR3 has 17 amino acids. Trimming took off 2 bases at V and 0 bases at J, with 14 bases between the two ends. CDR3 sequence: CASSLILGEYSNQPQHF. As DNA, the CDR3 is TGTGCCAGCAGTTTAATTTTAGGAGAATATAGCAATCAGCCCCAGCATTTT.